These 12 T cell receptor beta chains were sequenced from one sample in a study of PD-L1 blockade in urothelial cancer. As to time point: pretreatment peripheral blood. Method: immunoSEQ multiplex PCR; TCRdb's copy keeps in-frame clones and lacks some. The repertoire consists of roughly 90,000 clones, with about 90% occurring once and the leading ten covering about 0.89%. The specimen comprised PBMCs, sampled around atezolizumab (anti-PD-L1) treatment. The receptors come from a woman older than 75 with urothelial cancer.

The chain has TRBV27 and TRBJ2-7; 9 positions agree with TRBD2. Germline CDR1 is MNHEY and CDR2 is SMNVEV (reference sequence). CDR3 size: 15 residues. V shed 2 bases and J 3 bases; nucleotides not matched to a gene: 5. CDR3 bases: TGTGCCAGCAGTTTAGGGGCTAGCGGGGTCTACGAGCAGTACTTC. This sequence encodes CASSLGASGVYEQYF.

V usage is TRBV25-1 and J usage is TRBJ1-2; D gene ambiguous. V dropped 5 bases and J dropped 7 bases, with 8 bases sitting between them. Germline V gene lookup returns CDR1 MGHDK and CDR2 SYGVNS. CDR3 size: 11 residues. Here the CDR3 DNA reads TGTGCCAGCAGTACGGCGGGTGGCTACACCTTC. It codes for CASSTAGGYTF.

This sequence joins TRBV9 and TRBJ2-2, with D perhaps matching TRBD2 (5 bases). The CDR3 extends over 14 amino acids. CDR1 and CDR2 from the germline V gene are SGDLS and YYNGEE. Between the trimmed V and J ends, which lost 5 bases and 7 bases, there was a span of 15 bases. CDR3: CASSRGGRVGELFF. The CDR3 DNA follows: TGTGCCAGCAGTCGAGGAGGCCGGGTCGGGGAGCTGTTTTTT. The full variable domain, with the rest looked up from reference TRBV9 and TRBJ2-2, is DSGVTQTPKHLITATGQRVTLRCSPRSGDLSVYWYQQSLDQGLQFLIQYYNGEERAKGNILERFSAQQFPDLHSELNLSSLELGDSALYFCASSRGGRVGELFFGEGSRLTVL.

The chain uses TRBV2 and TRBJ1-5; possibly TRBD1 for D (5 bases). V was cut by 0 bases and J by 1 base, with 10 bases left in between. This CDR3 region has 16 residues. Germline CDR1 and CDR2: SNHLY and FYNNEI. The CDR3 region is CASSEAGGKSNQPQHF. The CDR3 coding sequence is TGTGCCAGCAGTGAAGCGGGGGGAAAGAGCAATCAGCCCCAGCATTTT.

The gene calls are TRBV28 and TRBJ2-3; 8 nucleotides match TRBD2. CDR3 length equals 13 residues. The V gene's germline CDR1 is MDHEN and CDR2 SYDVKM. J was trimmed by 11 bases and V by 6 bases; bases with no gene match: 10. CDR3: CASRQFVAGGQYF. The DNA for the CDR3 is TGTGCCAGCAGACAATTCGTGGCGGGGGGGCAGTATTTT.

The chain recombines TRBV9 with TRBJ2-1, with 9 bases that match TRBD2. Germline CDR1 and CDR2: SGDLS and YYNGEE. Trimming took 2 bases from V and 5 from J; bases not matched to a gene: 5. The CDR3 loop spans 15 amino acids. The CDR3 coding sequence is TGTGCCAGCAGCGTCGGGACTAGCTCAAACAATGAGCAGTTCTTC. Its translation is CASSVGTSSNNEQFF.

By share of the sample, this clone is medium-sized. This chain's CDR3 is CASEPQGNTEAFF. The CDR3 region has the DNA TGTGCCAGTGAGCCACAGGGGAACACTGAAGCTTTCTTT. The J gene is TRBJ1-1, the V gene TRBV19, with a weak D call TRBD1 (6 bases). Germline CDR1 LNHDA, CDR2 SQIVND (reference sequence). The CDR3 has 13 amino acids. Deletions cut 8 bases from V and 1 base from J, with 11 bases between.

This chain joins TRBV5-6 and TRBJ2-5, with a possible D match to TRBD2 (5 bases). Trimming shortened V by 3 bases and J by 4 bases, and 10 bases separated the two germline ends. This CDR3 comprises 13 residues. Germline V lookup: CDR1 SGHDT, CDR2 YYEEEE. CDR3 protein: CASSSSAGETQYF. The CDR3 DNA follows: TGTGCCAGCAGCTCCTCCGCGGGAGAGACCCAGTACTTC.

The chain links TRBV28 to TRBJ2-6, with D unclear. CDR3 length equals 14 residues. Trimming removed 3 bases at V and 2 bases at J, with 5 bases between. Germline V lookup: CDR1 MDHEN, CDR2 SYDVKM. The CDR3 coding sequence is TGTGCCAGCAGTTTGCAGGCTGGGGCCAACGTCCTGACTTTC. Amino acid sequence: CASSLQAGANVLTF.

The CDR3 spells CASSFGTLLSNQPQHF. In DNA, the CDR3 is TGTGCCAGTAGTTTTGGGACACTTCTTAGCAATCAGCCCCAGCATTTT. J is TRBJ1-5 and V is TRBV19; D is possibly TRBD1 (6 bases). The CDR3 is made up of 16 amino acids. V lost 5 bases to trimming and J lost 0 bases, with 14 bases between them. The germline gives CDR1 LNHDA, CDR2 SQIVND (reference sequence).

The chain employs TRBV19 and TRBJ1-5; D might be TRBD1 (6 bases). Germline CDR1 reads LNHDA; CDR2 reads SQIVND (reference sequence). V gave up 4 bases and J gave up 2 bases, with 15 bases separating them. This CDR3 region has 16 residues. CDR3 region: CASSTTGQNRNQPQHF. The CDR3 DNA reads TGTGCCAGTAGTACAACCGGACAGAATCGCAATCAGCCCCAGCATTTT.

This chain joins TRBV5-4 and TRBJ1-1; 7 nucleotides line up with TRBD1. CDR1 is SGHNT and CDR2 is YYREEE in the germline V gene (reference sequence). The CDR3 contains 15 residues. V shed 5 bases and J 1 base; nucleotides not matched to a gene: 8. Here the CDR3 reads CASRGGLYSNTEAFF. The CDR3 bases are TGTGCCAGCAGAGGGGGCCTATACTCGAACACTGAAGCTTTCTTT.